This T cell receptor (beta chain) was sequenced during a study of CD8 T cells in Susac syndrome. Random hexamers were used to reverse transcribe the RNA input (roughly 0.5 to 1 ug). MiXCR, applied by TCRdb to the immunoSEQ multiplex PCR reads, yields one record per CDR3 protein. The table includes around 170,000 distinct CDR3 sequences, 90% to 95% detected once. This clonotype was counted a single time. Multiple sclerosis controls were treatment-naive patients with stable or active relapsing-remitting disease. Negative isolation yielded the CD8+ and CD4+ T cells, while FACS enriched the TEMRA cells. The germline V gene encodes CDR1 GTSNPN and CDR2 SVGIG (reference sequence). The CDR3 length is 13 residues. V lost 3 bases to trimming and J lost 9 bases, with 16 bases between them.

The sequenced sample was CD8+ T cells from PBMCs. The clonotype comes from a human donor with multiple sclerosis. This chain joins TRBV30 and TRBJ2-3; perhaps TRBD2 as D (6 bases). The CDR3 DNA follows: TGTGCCTGGAGCTTGAGGACGGGGGAGACGCAGTATTTT. This translates into CAWSLRTGETQYF. Together with reference TRBV30 and TRBJ2-3, the CDR3 gives the full variable domain: SQTIHQWPATLVQPVGSPLSLECTVEGTSNPNLYWYRQAAGRGLQLLFYSVGIGQISSEVPQNLSASRPQDRQFILSSKKLLLSDSGFYLCAWSLRTGETQYFGPGTRLTVL.